This T cell receptor (beta chain) was recovered during a study of cytomegalovirus exposure and HLA in healthy donors. Study findings and constraints: A later analysis found TCR association rates differed by HLA locus, highest for DRB1 and lowest for HLA-C. As a later analysis showed, a missense DCLRE1C variant was linked to trimming of TCR beta V- and J-genes. Across all donors, roughly uniform sequencing depth was an assumption of the presence/absence analyses. Owing to their indistinguishability, certain V segments, notably TRBV6-2 and TRBV6-3, were excluded.

PCR amplification relied on 60 Vbeta primers (plus 13 Jbeta primers). Profiling relied on immunoSEQ multiplex PCR, and the TCRdb table lists in-frame clones only, not all of them. The data contain over 150,000 clones, about two thirds of them singletons. The CDR3 extends over 15 amino acids. Trimming took off 1 base at V and 1 base at J, with 8 bases between the two ends. Germline V gives CDR1 SGHTA, CDR2 FQGNSA. Regarding this clone: Its antigen is unidentified.

This chain joins TRBV7-2 and TRBJ1-5; D is unresolved. This clonotype originated in a woman aged 25 to 39 in good health and CMV-seronegative. Sequenced sample: PBMCs. CDR3 amino acids: CASSLVSPSNQPQHF. DNA for the CDR3: TGTGCCAGCAGCTTAGTGTCCCCGAGCAATCAGCCCCAGCATTTT.